The entry below describes one TCR beta chain. The germline V gene encodes CDR1 SGHRS and CDR2 YFSETQ. The ends lost 1 base at V and 2 bases at J; junction bases unmatched: 5. This CDR3 has 16 amino acids. The data were taken from a study of siplizumab effects on memory and regulatory T cells. Clones were sequenced by immunoSEQ multiplex PCR, and TCRdb holds only the in-frame ones, with some missing. There are over 100,000 clones in the sample; just over 90% occur only once, and about 0.16% lies in the top ten. The sequencing input was non-Treg CD4+ T cells sorted from blood. The rearrangement uses TRBV5-1 and TRBJ2-5; TRBD2 matches at 10 bases. The TCR originated in a human donor in good health. The CDR3 region is CASSLTSGTYQETQYF. CDR3 nucleotide sequence: TGCGCCAGCAGCTTGACTAGCGGGACGTATCAAGAGACCCAGTACTTC.